The rows below give T cell receptor beta chains drawn from one sample of a study of control samples from healthy donors and cancer patients. The data were produced by immunoSEQ multiplex PCR, yet TCRdb's version contains in-frame clones alone and is incomplete. The table records roughly 40,000 clones, roughly 92% of them present only once. The sequenced sample consisted of blood. The receptors stem from a woman in her forties or fifties in good health. Each CDR3 is given with its conserved first and last residue. D genes are given only for firm matches. Clone size, where shown, is once, few, many, or a class for clones that have expanded.

>TRBJ2-1|TRBV7-2|TRBD2|-
TGTGCCAGCAGGTTAGGTCGGGGACTAGCGGCCTACAATGAGCAGTTCTTC
CASRLGRGLAAYNEQFF
>TRBJ2-5|TRBV5-1|TRBD2|-
TGCGCCAGCAGCTTGCTGGGCAGGAAAGCGGGGGGTTTAGAGACCCAGTACTTC
CASSLLGRKAGGLETQYF
>TRBJ1-5|TRBV2|TRBD1|-
TGTGCCAGTAAGGGACAGAGCAATCAGCCCCAGCATTTT
CASKGQSNQPQHF
>TRBJ2-2|TRBV24-1|-|-
TGTGCCACCAGTGACGTTAAGGGGGTTGGCGGGGAGCTGTTTTTT
CATSDVKGVGGELFF
>TRBJ1-4|TRBV28|-|-
TGTGCCAGCAGTCCCCTCTCCGGCGGGGGTGAAAAACTGTTTTTT
CASSPLSGGGEKLFF
>TRBJ1-1|TRBV15|-|-
TGTGCCACCAGCAGAGATCGGCAGGCCACTGAAGCTTTCTTT
CATSRDRQATEAFF
>TRBJ1-4|TRBV12-5|TRBD1|-
TGTGCTAGTGGACGACCGGGACAGACTAATGAAAAACTGTTTTTT
CASGRPGQTNEKLFF
>TRBJ2-5|TRBV7-9|-|-
TGTGCCAGCAGTTACGGGGTCGGGGAGACCCAGTACTTC
CASSYGVGETQYF
>TRBJ2-2|TRBV18|TRBD1|-
TGTGCCAGCTCAACAGGGGTCACCGGGGAGCTGTTTTTT
CASSTGVTGELFF
>TRBJ1-1|TRBV18|TRBD1|-
TGTGCCAGCTCACCCCGGGACAGGGGAGCTGAAGCTTTCTTT
CASSPRDRGAEAFF
>TRBJ1-4|TRBV3-1/TRBV3-2|-|-
TGTGCCAGCAGCCGTCCGGGCCGTTTGGGTGAAAAACTGTTTTTT
CASSRPGRLGEKLFF
>TRBJ1-4|TRBV10-3|-|-
TGTGCCATCAGGACAGGACGGGCAACTAATGAAAAACTGTTTTTT
CAIRTGRATNEKLFF
>TRBJ1-1|TRBV7-8|-|once
TGTGCCAGCAGCTTAGCGGGTCCGGGGGACACTGAAGCTTTCTTT
CASSLAGPGDTEAFF
>TRBJ2-5|TRBV14|-|-
TGTGCCAGCAGCCAAAGTGGTGGGAAGGGGGGCGCGGAGACCCAGTACTTC
CASSQSGGKGGAETQYF
>TRBJ2-3|TRBV7-9|-|once
TGTGCCAGCAGCCCCACTAGGGGGGTTTCCACAGATACGCAGTATTTT
CASSPTRGVSTDTQYF
>TRBJ1-1|TRBV7-2|-|-
TGTGCCAGCAGCGCCAGGGTGCAGAGGAACACTGAAGCTTTCTTT
CASSARVQRNTEAFF
>TRBJ2-7|TRBV9|-|few
TGTGCCAGCAGCGCCGACAACACGTTCTACGAGCAGTACTTC
CASSADNTFYEQYF
>TRBJ1-1|TRBV19|-|-
TGTGCCAGTAGTATGGGGCCCCGGGCAGGCGGCACGAACACTGAAGCTTTCTTT
CASSMGPRAGGTNTEAFF
>TRBJ2-7|TRBV3-1/TRBV3-2|-|-
TGTGCCAGCAGCCAAGTAGGGCAGGGTAGCTACGAGCAGTACTTC
CASSQVGQGSYEQYF
>TRBJ1-2|TRBV7-2|-|-
TGTGCCAGCAGCTCGCCCGCCCGGGGCGGCTACACCTTC
CASSSPARGGYTF
>TRBJ2-5|TRBV5-6|-|-
TGTGCCAGCAGATATTCACCAGGAGAGACCCAGTACTTC
CASRYSPGETQYF
>TRBJ1-5|TRBV7-2|TRBD1|-
TGTGCCAGCAGCTCGACAGGGTCTGGACAGCCCCAGCATTTT
CASSSTGSGQPQHF
>TRBJ2-7|TRBV6-5|-|-
TGTGCCAGCAGGGTTGACAGCCGCCACGAGCAGTACTTC
CASRVDSRHEQYF
>TRBJ1-6|TRBV10-3|-|-
TGTGCCATCAGTTCGGACAGCTATAATTCACCCCTCCACTTT
CAISSDSYNSPLHF
>TRBJ1-2|TRBV12-3/TRBV12-4|-|-
TGTGCCAGCAGTCAGGTTAACCGCTACACCTTC
CASSQVNRYTF
>TRBJ1-4|TRBV6-6|-|-
TGTGCCAGCACTCGGGTGTTAGCGGGACACAATAATGAAAAACTGTTTTTT
CASTRVLAGHNNEKLFF
>TRBJ1-1|TRBV19|TRBD1|-
TGTGCCAGTATGTCGACAGGGCACACTGAAGCTTTCTTT
CASMSTGHTEAFF
>TRBJ1-4|TRBV21-1|-|few
TGTGCCAGCAGCATAGGGGGACAGGGGTTTGAAAAACTGTTTTTT
CASSIGGQGFEKLFF
>TRBJ1-5|TRBV7-2|-|-
TGTGCCAGCAGCCGCTCCACCAATCAGCCCCAGCATTTT
CASSRSTNQPQHF
>TRBJ2-7|TRBV27|TRBD1|-
TGTGCCAGCAGTTGGGACAGAACTCTTAGCGAGCAGTACTTC
CASSWDRTLSEQYF
>TRBJ1-1|TRBV7-2|-|-
TGTGCCAGCAGCCTCCGGGACGAGGCTTTCTTT
CASSLRDEAFF
>TRBJ2-2|TRBV27|-|-
TGTGCCAGCAGGCCACAGGCGAACACCGGGGAGCTGTTTTTT
CASRPQANTGELFF
>TRBJ2-5|TRBV2|-|-
TGTGCCAGCAGTGAAGGGGGATGGGAGACCCAGTACTTC
CASSEGGWETQYF
>TRBJ2-7|TRBV12-3/TRBV12-4|-|-
TGTGCCAGCAGTTTAAGCAGCACCTACGAGCAGTACTTC
CASSLSSTYEQYF
>TRBJ1-5|TRBV28|-|-
TGTGCCAGCAGTCTAGGGAGCACGGGATGGCAGCCCCAGCATTTT
CASSLGSTGWQPQHF
>TRBJ2-1|TRBV14|-|-
TGTGCCAGCAGCCAAGCCTCCCCTTACAATGAGCAGTTCTTC
CASSQASPYNEQFF
>TRBJ1-3|TRBV7-2|TRBD1|-
TGTGCCAGCAGCCCCCGACAGGGTGGGATTAGAAACACCATATATTTT
CASSPRQGGIRNTIYF
>TRBJ1-1|TRBV11-2|-|-
TGTGCCAGCAGCTTAGGAGGGGCCGACACTGAAGCTTTCTTT
CASSLGGADTEAFF
>TRBJ2-7|TRBV29-1|TRBD2|-
TGCAGCGTTGTCGGGACTAGCGGGGGGAGCTACGAGCAGTACTTC
CSVVGTSGGSYEQYF
>TRBJ1-2|TRBV6-5|-|-
TGTGCCAGCAGTTACTTACCCGCCGGCTATGGCTACACCTTC
CASSYLPAGYGYTF
>TRBJ1-2|TRBV7-2|-|-
TGTGCCAGCAGCTTAGAGCGGATTATTTATGGCTACACCTTC
CASSLERIIYGYTF
>TRBJ2-3|TRBV7-8|-|-
TGTGCCACCGACCCGGACGGGCGAATTTCCACAGATACGCAGTATTTT
CATDPDGRISTDTQYF
>TRBJ2-3|TRBV7-6|-|-
TGTGCCAGCAGCTTCACTAGTCATAGCACAGATACGCAGTATTTT
CASSFTSHSTDTQYF
>TRBJ2-3|TRBV7-9|-|-
TGTGCCACCCTACATGGCACAGATACGCAGTATTTT
CATLHGTDTQYF
>TRBJ1-4|TRBV6-2/TRBV6-3|-|-
TGTGCCAGCAGTCCCCCCAGGGCGACTAATGAAAAACTGTTTTTT
CASSPPRATNEKLFF
>TRBJ1-5|TRBV30|TRBD1|-
TGTGCCTGGAGGACAGGGGGAGATCAGCCCCAGCATTTT
CAWRTGGDQPQHF
>TRBJ2-3|TRBV11-2|TRBD2|-
TGTGCCAGCAGCTCGTCGAGTAGCGGGGGGTTCAGGAATACGCAGTATTTT
CASSSSSSGGFRNTQYF
>TRBJ2-7|TRBV6-1|TRBD2|-
TGTGCCAGCAGTGAAGAGGCTAGCGGGTTCTCGATAGTTTCCTACGAGCAGTACTTC
CASSEEASGFSIVSYEQYF
>TRBJ1-6|TRBV5-1|-|-
TGCGCCAGCAACTGGGGGGCAGGGTCGAATAATTCACCCCTCCACTTT
CASNWGAGSNNSPLHF
>TRBJ1-2|TRBV4-2|-|-
TGTGCCAGCAGCCAAGATACTGGTGGCTACACCTTC
CASSQDTGGYTF
>TRBJ1-5|TRBV10-3|TRBD1|-
TGTGCCATCAGGGGGGTAGGGGGCGAAAATCAGCCCCAGCATTTT
CAIRGVGGENQPQHF
>TRBJ2-1|TRBV6-4|TRBD2|-
TGTGCCAGCAGTGGAATGAGCGGGGGGGTCAATGAGCAGTTCTTC
CASSGMSGGVNEQFF
>TRBJ1-2|TRBV6-6|-|-
TGTGCCAGCAGTTACTCCAAGGGGGAGACTAACTATGGCTACACCTTC
CASSYSKGETNYGYTF
>TRBJ2-7|TRBV5-1|TRBD1|-
TGCGCCAGCAACCCGGGACAGGGGAACGAGCAGTACTTC
CASNPGQGNEQYF
>TRBJ1-6|TRBV4-2|-|-
TGTGCCAGCAGCCAAAGACAGGCAGAAGCGCTCCACTTT
CASSQRQAEALHF